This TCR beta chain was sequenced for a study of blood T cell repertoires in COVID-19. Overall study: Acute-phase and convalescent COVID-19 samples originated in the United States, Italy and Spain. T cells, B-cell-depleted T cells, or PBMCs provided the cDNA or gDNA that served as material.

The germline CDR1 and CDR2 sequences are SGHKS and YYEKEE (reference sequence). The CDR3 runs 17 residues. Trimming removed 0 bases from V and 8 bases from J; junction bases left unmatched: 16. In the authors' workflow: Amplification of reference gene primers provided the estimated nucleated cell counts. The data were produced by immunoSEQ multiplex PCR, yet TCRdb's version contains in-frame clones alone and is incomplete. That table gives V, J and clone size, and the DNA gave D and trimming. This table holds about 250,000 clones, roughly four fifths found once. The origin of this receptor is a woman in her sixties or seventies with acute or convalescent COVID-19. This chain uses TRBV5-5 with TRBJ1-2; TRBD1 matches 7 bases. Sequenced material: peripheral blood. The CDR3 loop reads CASSLDWDSPLSGGYTF. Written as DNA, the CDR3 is TGTGCCAGCAGCTTGGATTGGGACAGTCCCCTCAGTGGCGGCTACACCTTC.